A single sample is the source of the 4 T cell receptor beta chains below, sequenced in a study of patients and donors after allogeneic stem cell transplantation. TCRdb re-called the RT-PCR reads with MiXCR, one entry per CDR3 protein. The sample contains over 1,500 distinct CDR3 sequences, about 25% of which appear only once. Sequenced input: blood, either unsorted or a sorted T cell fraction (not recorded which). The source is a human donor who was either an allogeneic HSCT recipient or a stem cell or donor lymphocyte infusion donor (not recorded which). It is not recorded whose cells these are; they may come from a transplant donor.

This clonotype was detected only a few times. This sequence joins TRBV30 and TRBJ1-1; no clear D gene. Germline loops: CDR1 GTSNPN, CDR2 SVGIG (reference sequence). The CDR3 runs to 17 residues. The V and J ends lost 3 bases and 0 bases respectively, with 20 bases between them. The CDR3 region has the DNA TGTGCCTGGAGGGGAGGCGTCTTGCTACATTTGAACACTGAAGCTTTCTTT. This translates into CAWRGGVLLHLNTEAFF.

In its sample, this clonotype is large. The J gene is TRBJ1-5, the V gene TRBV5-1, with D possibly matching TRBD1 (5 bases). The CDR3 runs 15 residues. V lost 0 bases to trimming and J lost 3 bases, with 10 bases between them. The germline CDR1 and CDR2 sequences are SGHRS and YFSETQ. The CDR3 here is CASSLGGTYNQPQHF. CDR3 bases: TGCGCCAGCAGCTTGGGGGGCACATACAATCAGCCCCAGCATTTT.

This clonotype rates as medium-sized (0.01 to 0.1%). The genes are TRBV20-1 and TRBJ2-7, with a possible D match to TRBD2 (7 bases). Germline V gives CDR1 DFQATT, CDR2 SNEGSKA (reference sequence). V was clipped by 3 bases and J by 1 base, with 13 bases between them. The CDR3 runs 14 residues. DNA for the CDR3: TGCAGTGCTAGCGGGGGGCTAGCGTCCTACGAGCAGTACTTC. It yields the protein CSASGGLASYEQYF.

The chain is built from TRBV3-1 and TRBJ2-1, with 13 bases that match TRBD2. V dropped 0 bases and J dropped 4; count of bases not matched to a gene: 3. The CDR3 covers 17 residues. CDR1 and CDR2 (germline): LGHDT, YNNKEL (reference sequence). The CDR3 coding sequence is TGTGCCAGCAGCCAAGATCAGGGACTAGCGGGGTACAATGAGCAGTTCTTC. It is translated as CASSQDQGLAGYNEQFF.